This TCR beta chain was recovered during a study of blood T cell repertoires in COVID-19. Overall study context: Acute and convalescent COVID-19 specimens originated in the United States, Italy and Spain. T cells, B-cell-depleted T cells, or PBMCs provided the cDNA or gDNA that served as material.

Germline V lookup: CDR1 SGHRS, CDR2 YFSETQ. Trimming removed 0 bases from V and 4 bases from J, with 9 bases in between. CDR3 length equals 14 residues. How the authors handled the data: Nucleated cell number was recorded as an estimate derived from reference gene primer amplification. Repertoires were generated with immunoSEQ multiplex PCR, while TCRdb's copy carries only in-frame clones and drops some. For V, J and clone size, that table is used; D and trimming come from the DNA. The sample includes 50,000 to 65,000 clones, 80% to 90% of them seen just once. The chain uses TRBV5-1 and TRBJ2-3; D uncertain. The clonotype was recovered from a man in his sixties with acute or convalescent COVID-19. Sequencing was performed on peripheral blood. CDR3 amino acids: CASSLANQADTQYF. The CDR3 bases are TGCGCCAGCAGCTTGGCCAACCAGGCAGATACGCAGTATTTT.